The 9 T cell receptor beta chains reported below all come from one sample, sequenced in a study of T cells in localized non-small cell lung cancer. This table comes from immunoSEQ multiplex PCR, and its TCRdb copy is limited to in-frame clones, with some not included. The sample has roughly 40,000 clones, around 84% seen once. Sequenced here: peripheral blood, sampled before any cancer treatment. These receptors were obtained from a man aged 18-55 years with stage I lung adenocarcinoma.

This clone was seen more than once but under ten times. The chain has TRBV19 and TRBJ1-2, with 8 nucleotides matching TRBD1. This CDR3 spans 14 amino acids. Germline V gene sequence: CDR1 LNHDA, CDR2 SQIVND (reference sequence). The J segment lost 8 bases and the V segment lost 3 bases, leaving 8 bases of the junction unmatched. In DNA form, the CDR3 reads TGTGCCAGTAGTATCTTCGCGACAGGGGTCGGCTACACCTTC. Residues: CASSIFATGVGYTF.

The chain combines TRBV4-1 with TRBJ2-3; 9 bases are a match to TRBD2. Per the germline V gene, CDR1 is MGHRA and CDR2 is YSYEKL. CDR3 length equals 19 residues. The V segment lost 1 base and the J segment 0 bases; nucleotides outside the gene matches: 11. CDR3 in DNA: TGCGCCAGCAGCCAAGCGGCCGATCGACTAGCGGTTAGCACAGATACGCAGTATTTT. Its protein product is CASSQAADRLAVSTDTQYF.

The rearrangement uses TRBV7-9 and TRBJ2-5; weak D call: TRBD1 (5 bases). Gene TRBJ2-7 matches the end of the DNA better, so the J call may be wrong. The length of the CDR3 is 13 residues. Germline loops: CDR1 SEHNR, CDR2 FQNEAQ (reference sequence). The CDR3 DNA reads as TGTGCCAGCACCCTCCAGGGTTCCTACGAGCAGTACTTC. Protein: CASTLQGSYEQYF.

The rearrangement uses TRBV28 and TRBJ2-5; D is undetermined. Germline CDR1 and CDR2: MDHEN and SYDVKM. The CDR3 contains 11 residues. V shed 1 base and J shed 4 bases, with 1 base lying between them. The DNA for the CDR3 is TGTGCCAGCAGTTTATCAGAGACCCAGTACTTC. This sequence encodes CASSLSETQYF. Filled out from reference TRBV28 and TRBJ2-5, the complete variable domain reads DVKVTQSSRYLVKRTGEKVFLECVQDMDHENMFWYRQDPGLGLRLIYFSYDVKMKEKGDIPEGYSVSREKKERFSLILESASTNQTSMYLCASSLSETQYFGPGTRLLVL.

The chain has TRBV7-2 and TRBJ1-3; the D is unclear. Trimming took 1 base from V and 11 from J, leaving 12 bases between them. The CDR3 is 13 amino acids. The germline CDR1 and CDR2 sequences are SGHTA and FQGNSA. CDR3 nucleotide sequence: TGTGCCAGCAGCTTAGAGCGGGATATCCCCATATATTTT. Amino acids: CASSLERDIPIYF.

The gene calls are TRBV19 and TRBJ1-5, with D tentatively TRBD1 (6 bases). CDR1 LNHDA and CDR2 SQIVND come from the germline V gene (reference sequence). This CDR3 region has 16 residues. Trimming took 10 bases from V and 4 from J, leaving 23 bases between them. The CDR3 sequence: CATTGGGSSRNQPQHF. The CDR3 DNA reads TGTGCCACCACCGGAGGGGGGTCATCTAGAAATCAGCCCCAGCATTTT.

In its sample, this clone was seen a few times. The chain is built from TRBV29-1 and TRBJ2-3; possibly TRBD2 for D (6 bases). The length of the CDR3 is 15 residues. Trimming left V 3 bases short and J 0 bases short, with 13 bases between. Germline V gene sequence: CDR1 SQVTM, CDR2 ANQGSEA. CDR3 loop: CSVEIRGASTDTQYF. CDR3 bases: TGCAGCGTTGAGATTCGCGGGGCTAGCACAGATACGCAGTATTTT.

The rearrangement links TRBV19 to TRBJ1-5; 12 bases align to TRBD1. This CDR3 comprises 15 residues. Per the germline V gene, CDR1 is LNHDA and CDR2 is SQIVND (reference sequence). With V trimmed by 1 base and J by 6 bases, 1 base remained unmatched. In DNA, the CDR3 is TGTGCCAGTAGTATAGGGGACAGGGGGCTTCAGCCCCAGCATTTT. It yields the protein CASSIGDRGLQPQHF.

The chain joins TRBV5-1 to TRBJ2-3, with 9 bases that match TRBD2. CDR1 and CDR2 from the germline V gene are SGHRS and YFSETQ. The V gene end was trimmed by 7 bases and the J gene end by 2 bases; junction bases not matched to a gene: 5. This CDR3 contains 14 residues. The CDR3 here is CASHSGGTTDTQYF. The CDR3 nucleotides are TGCGCCAGCCATAGCGGGGGAACCACAGATACGCAGTATTTT.